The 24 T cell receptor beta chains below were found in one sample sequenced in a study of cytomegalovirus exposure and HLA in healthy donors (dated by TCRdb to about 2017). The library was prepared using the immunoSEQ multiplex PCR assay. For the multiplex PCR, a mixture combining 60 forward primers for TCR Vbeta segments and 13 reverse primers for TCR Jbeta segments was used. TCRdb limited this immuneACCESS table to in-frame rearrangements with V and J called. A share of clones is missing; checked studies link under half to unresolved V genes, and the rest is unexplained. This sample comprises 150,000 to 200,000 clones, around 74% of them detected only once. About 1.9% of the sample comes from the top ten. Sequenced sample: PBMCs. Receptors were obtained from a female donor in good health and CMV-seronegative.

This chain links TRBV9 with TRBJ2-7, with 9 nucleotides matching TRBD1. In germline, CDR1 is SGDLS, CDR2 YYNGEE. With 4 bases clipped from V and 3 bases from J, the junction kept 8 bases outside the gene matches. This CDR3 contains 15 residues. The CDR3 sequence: CASSLGGGQGYEQYF. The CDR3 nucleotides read TGTGCCAGCAGCCTAGGTGGGGGACAGGGCTACGAGCAGTACTTC.

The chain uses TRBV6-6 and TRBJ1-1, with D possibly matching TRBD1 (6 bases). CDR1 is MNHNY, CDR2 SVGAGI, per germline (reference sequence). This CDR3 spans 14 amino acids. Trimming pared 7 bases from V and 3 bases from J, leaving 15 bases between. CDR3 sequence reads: CASTLGGVDTEAFF. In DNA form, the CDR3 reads TGTGCCAGCACGCTAGGGGGGGTGGACACTGAAGCTTTCTTT.

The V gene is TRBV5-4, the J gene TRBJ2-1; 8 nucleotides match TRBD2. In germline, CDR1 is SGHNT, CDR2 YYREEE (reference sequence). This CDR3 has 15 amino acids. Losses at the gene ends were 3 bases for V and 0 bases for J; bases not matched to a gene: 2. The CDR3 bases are TGTGCCAGCAGCTCCGGGGGGGCCTCCTACAATGAGCAGTTCTTC. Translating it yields CASSSGGASYNEQFF.

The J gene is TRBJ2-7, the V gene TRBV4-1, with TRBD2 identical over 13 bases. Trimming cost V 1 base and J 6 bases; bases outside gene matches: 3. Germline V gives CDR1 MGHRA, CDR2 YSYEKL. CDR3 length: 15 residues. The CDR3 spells CASSQVGLAGSEQYF. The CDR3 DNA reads TGCGCCAGCAGCCAAGTGGGACTAGCGGGAAGCGAGCAGTACTTC.

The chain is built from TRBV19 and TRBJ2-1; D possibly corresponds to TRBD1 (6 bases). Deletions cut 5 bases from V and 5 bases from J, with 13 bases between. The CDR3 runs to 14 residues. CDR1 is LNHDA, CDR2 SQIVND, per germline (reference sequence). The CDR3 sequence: CASSQGLGNNEQFF. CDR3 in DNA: TGTGCCAGTAGTCAGGGGCTTGGAAACAATGAGCAGTTCTTC.

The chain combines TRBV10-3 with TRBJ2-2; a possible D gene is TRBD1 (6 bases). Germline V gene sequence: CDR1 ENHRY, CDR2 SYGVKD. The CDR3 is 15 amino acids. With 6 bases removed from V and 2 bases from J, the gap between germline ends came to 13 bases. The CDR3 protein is CAIREDRSNTGELFF. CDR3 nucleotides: TGTGCCATCAGGGAGGACAGATCAAACACCGGGGAGCTGTTTTTT.

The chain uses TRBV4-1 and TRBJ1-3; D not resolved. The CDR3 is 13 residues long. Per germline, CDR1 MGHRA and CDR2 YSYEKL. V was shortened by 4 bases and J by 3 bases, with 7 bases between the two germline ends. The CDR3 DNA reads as TGCGCCAGCAGCCTTATACTTGGAAACACCATATATTTT. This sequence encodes CASSLILGNTIYF.

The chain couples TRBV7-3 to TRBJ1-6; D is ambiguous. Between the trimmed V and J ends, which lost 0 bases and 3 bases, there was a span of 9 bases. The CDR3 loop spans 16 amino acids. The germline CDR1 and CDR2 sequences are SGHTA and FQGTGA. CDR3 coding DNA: TGTGCCAGCAGCTTAACCCCCTCTAGCTATAATTCACCCCTCCACTTT. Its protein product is CASSLTPSSYNSPLHF.

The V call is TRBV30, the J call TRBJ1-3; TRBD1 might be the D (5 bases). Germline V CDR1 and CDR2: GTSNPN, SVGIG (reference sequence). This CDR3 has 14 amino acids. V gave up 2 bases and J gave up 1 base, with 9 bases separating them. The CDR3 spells CAWSRGTSGNTIYF. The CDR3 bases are TGTGCCTGGAGTCGTGGGACTTCTGGAAACACCATATATTTT.

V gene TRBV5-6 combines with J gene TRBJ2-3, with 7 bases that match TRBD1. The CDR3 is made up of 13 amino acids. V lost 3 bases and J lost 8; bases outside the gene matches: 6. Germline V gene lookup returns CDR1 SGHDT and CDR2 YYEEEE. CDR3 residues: CASSWDSLVTQYF. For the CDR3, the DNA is TGTGCCAGCAGCTGGGACAGTTTAGTTACGCAGTATTTT.

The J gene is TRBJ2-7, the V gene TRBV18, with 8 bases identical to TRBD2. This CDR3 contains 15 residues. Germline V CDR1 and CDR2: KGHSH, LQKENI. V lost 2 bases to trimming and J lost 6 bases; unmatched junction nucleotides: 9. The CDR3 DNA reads TGTGCCAGCTCACCAGGGGCGGGAGGAGGGCGCGAGCAGTACTTC. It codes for CASSPGAGGGREQYF.

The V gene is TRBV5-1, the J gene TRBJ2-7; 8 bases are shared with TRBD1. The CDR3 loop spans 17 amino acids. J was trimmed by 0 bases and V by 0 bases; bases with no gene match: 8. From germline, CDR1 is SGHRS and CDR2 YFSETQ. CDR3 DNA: TGCGCCAGCAGCTTGGGGACAGGGATCGTGAGCTCCTACGAGCAGTACTTC. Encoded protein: CASSLGTGIVSSYEQYF.

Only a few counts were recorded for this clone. The CDR3 protein is CASSFQLGTGGGGANVLTF. The CDR3 bases are TGTGCCAGCAGTTTCCAGCTCGGGACAGGCGGGGGGGGCGCCAACGTCCTGACTTTC. The chain joins TRBV27 to TRBJ2-6, with D possibly matching TRBD2 (9 bases). The germline V and J ends were trimmed by 3 bases and 7 bases, with 25 bases remaining between them. This CDR3 contains 19 residues. CDR1 and CDR2 (germline): MNHEY, SMNVEV (reference sequence).

Here the CDR3 reads CASSPGGLNQETQYF. The CDR3 DNA is TGCGCCAGCAGCCCGGGGGGACTAAATCAAGAGACCCAGTACTTC. This chain joins TRBV5-1 and TRBJ2-5; the match to TRBD2 covers 7 bases. The trim removed 4 bases at V and 2 bases at J, leaving 8 bases unmatched. The V gene's germline CDR1 is SGHRS and CDR2 YFSETQ. The CDR3 length is 15 residues.

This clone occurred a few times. CDR3 bases: TGTGCCAGCAGATCTACAGGGGGCGCGGAAAAACTGTTTTTT. This gives the protein CASRSTGGAEKLFF. The chain links TRBV6-1 to TRBJ1-4, with 9 positions matching TRBD1. The CDR3 is made up of 14 amino acids. Germline V gene lookup returns CDR1 MNHNS and CDR2 SASEGT. The V and J ends lost 6 bases and 8 bases, in that order; junction bases with no gene match: 7.

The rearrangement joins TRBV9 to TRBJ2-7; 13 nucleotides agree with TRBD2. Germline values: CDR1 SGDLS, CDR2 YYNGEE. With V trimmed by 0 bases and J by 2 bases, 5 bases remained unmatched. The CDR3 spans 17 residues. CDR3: CASSVGTSGSGAYEQYF. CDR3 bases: TGTGCCAGCAGCGTAGGGACTAGCGGGAGTGGGGCCTACGAGCAGTACTTC.

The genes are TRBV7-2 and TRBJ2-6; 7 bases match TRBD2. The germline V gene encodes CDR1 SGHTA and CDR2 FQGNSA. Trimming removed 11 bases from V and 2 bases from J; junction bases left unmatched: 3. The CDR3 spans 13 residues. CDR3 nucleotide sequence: TGTGCCTCCCGGGGGGCTGGGGCCAACGTCCTGACTTTC. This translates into CASRGAGANVLTF.

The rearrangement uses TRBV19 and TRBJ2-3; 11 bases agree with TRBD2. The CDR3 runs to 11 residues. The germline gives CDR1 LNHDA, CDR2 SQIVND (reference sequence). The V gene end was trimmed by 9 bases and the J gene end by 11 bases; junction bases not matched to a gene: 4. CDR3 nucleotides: TGTGCCAGCAATAGCGGGGGGGGGCAGTATTTT. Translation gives CASNSGGGQYF.

The CDR3 region is CASSGGGRGEQFF. In nucleotides, the CDR3 is TGTGCCAGCAGTGGGGGGGGGCGAGGTGAGCAGTTCTTC. The chain recombines TRBV25-1 with TRBJ2-1; tentative D call: TRBD2 (7 bases). The V end lost 4 bases, the J end lost 9 bases, and 13 bases lay between the germline ends. This CDR3 is built from 13 residues. CDR1 is MGHDK and CDR2 is SYGVNS in the germline V gene.

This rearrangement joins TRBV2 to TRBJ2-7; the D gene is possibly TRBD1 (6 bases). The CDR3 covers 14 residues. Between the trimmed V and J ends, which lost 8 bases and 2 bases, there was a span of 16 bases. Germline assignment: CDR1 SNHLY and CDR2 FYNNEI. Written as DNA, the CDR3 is TGTGCCAGCCGGACCAGGGGTGACACCTACGAGCAGTACTTC. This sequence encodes CASRTRGDTYEQYF.

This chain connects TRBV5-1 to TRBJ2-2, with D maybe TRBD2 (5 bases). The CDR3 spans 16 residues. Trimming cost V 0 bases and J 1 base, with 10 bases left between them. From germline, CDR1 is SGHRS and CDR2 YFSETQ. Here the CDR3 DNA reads TGCGCCAGCAGCTTGGCTGCGGGCGGGAACACCGGGGAGCTGTTTTTT. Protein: CASSLAAGGNTGELFF.

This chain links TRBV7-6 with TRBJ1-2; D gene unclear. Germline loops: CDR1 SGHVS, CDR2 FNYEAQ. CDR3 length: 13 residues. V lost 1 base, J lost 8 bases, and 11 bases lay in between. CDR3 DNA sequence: TGTGCCAGCAGCTTAGGGCCGGGGTCCGGCTACACCTTC. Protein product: CASSLGPGSGYTF.

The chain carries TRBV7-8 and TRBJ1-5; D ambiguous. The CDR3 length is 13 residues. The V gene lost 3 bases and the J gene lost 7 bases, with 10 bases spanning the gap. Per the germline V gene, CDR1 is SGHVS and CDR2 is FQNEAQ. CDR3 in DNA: TGTGCCAGCAGCTTTAGCCGCGACCAGCCCCAGCATTTT. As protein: CASSFSRDQPQHF.

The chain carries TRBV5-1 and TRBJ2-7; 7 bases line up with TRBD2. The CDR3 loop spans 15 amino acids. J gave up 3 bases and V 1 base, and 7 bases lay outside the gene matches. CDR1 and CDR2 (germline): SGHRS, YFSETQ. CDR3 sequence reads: CASSLSGAGSYEQYF. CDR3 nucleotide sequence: TGCGCCAGCAGCTTGAGCGGGGCTGGAAGCTACGAGCAGTACTTC.